A selection of T cell receptor beta chains follows, all from one sample in a study of CD8+CD57+ T cells in acquired aplastic anemia. TCRdb used MiXCR to reprocess the reads, holding one entry per CDR3 protein. The sample contains approximately 380,000 distinct CDR3 sequences, 65% to 80% of which appear only once. Sequenced material: sorted CD4+, CD8+, or CD8+CD57+ T cells (not recorded which) from PBMCs. The receptors shown here come from a human donor in good health, serving as a control. The CDR3 runs from the conserved cysteine through the conserved F or W. A D gene is named only where the DNA matches it firmly. Clone size is given for some rows only: seen once, a few or many times, or a class if the clone is expanded.

CDR3 DNA | CDR3 protein | J gene | D gene | clone size | V gene
NA | CASSSGGAGYTFEQYF | TRBJ2-7 | NA | NA | TRBV9
TGTGCCAGCAGTTTACAGGGGAACGCCGGGGAGCTGTTTTTT | CASSLQGNAGELFF | TRBJ2-2 | TRBD1 | NA | TRBV6-6
TGTGCCAGCAGCTCCCGAGATAGTAGCGGCTCCGAGCAGTACTTC | CASSSRDSSGSEQYF | TRBJ2-7 | NA | NA | TRBV7-2
TGTGCCAGCAGCTTTCCAGGGGTCTCTTATGGCTACACCTTC | CASSFPGVSYGYTF | TRBJ1-2 | NA | NA | TRBV7-9
TGTGCCTGGAGTACCCGGGACACTGAAGCTTTCTTT | CAWSTRDTEAFF | TRBJ1-1 | NA | many | TRBV30
TGTGCCAGCAGACAACCGGGACAGAACCCGAATGAGCAGTTCTTC | CASRQPGQNPNEQFF | TRBJ2-1 | TRBD1 | NA | TRBV27
TGCAGTGCTAGTCGACAGCCTAACTATGGCTACACCTTC | CSASRQPNYGYTF | TRBJ1-2 | NA | once | TRBV20-1
TGTGCCAGCAGTGCCAGGTCTGAAGCTTTCTTT | CASSARSEAFF | TRBJ1-1 | NA | many | TRBV6-1
TGTGCCAGCAGCTTCCGGGACGGGAGAGAAAAGTTCTTT | CASSFRDGREKFF | TRBJ1-1 | NA | NA | TRBV7-2
TGTGCCAGCAGTGACCGCGGGTTTCTGGCGCCCTATGGCTACACCTTC | CASSDRGFLAPYGYTF | TRBJ1-2 | NA | many | TRBV6-4
TGTGCCAGCAGCTCAGCCCGGGGCAGGGCCCAAGAGACCCAGTACTTC | CASSSARGRAQETQYF | TRBJ2-5 | NA | NA | TRBV7-4
TGTGCCAGCAGCCCGAATTCGCAGGGATGCTCTGAGTTGTTTTTT | CASSPNSQGCSELFF | TRBJ2-2 | NA | NA | TRBV14
TGTGCCAGTAGTATCGCACGCTCGGCCCTTTTCTCTGAAGCTTTCTTT | CASSIARSALFSEAFF | TRBJ1-1 | NA | many | TRBV19
TGTGCCAGCAGCACCTCCGGGACTGGCCTATCCTACGAGACCCAGTACTTC | CASSTSGTGLSYETQYF | TRBJ2-5 | NA | NA | TRBV7-9
TGCAGCCTTGCAAGGGACCTGAACACTGAAGCTTTCTTT | CSLARDLNTEAFF | TRBJ1-1 | NA | many | TRBV29-1
TGTGCCAGCAGCTTAGCGGGGCAGCATAATGAAAAACTGCAGTACTTC | CASSLAGQHNEKLQYF | TRBJ2-5 | NA | NA | TRBV7-2
TGTGCCAGCTCACCCCTAGCGGGGGGTCTCAGCACAGATACGCAGTATTTT | CASSPLAGGLSTDTQYF | TRBJ2-3 | TRBD2 | NA | TRBV18
TGTTCCATCACAGGGACAAGTACTAATGGCTACACCTTC | CSITGTSTNGYTF | TRBJ1-2 | NA | NA | TRBV10-3
TGTGCCAGCAGTTTGGATGGGGCCAGGGTAAACACCGGGGAGCTGTTTTTT | CASSLDGARVNTGELFF | TRBJ2-2 | NA | NA | TRBV6-2/TRBV6-3
TGTGCCAGCAGCTTAGTCGGGACTAGCGTGGGCGAGACCCAGTACTTC | CASSLVGTSVGETQYF | TRBJ2-5 | TRBD2 | many | TRBV7-2
TGTGCCAGCAGCTCCTTACAGGACTCCTACGAGCAGTACTTC | CASSSLQDSYEQYF | TRBJ2-7 | NA | many | TRBV11-2
TGCAGTGCTAGATTGCCGACAGGGGGCACTGAAGCTTTCTTT | CSARLPTGGTEAFF | TRBJ1-1 | TRBD1 | NA | TRBV20-1
TGTGCCAGCAGCTTATTCTTTTCTGATCAGAATTTCTTC | CASSLFFSDQNFF | TRBJ2-5 | NA | NA | TRBV9
TGTGCCAGCAGCTTAGCAGCGGGACAGCGGGTCGAGCAGCAGTACTTC | CASSLAAGQRVEQQYF | TRBJ2-5 | NA | NA | TRBV7-2
TGTGCCAGCAGACCGGGACGGGAAGCTGGAAACACCATATATTTT | CASRPGREAGNTIYF | TRBJ1-3 | NA | many | TRBV12-3/TRBV12-4
TGTGCCACCAGCGGATCGCCGGTATGCTTAGATGAAAAACTGTTTTTT | CATSGSPVCLDEKLFF | TRBJ1-4 | NA | NA | TRBV7-9
TGTGCCAGCAGCTTGGTACGGACAGGGAATTCACCCCTCCACTTT | CASSLVRTGNSPLHF | TRBJ1-6 | TRBD1 | NA | TRBV5-4
TGTGCCAGCAGTCGGACAGGGCTGTCCGAGCAGTACTTC | CASSRTGLSEQYF | TRBJ2-7 | TRBD1 | NA | TRBV6-1